The clone carrying this T cell receptor (beta chain) was counted a few times. This sample is drawn from a study of tumor-infiltrating lymphocytes in primary liver carcinoma. V was cut by 2 bases and J by 9 bases, with 14 bases left in between. The germline CDR1 and CDR2 sequences are MNHEY and SVGAGI. The CDR3 extends over 15 amino acids. With a constant-region primer, TCR beta cDNA was made from 450 to 650 ng of total RNA. Slightly modified ARM-PCR with three nested multiplex PCR rounds yielded TCR beta libraries. It was with TRBV1-TRBV30 forward primers and a C-beta reverse primer that the first two PCR rounds were run, at roughly 9 cycles each. TCRdb ran MiXCR on the multiplex PCR reads and lists one entry per CDR3 protein. The data hold about 180,000 distinct CDR3 sequences, with over 45% observed a single time. In addition to blood RNA drawn from unsorted whole blood, germline DNA was extracted. HBV chronically infected the treatment-naive patients.

The chain uses TRBV6-5 and TRBJ1-6; D is unclear. This clonotype was sampled from a man aged 40-50 years with primary liver carcinoma and hepatitis B virus infection. Sequencing was carried out using peripheral blood. Here the CDR3 reads CASSYGQALGSPLHF. Written as DNA, the CDR3 is TGTGCCAGCAGTTACGGGCAGGCCCTGGGTTCACCCCTCCACTTT.